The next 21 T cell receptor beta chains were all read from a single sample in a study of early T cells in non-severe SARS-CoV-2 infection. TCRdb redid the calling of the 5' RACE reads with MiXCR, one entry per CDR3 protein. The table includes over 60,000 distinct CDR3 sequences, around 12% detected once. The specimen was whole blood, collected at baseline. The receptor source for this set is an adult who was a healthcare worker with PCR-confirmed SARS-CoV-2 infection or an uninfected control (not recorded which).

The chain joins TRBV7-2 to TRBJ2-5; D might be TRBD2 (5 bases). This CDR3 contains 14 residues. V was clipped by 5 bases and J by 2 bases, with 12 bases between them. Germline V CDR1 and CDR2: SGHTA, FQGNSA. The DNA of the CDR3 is TGTGCCAGCAGCCCCGACCGGGGACAAGAGACCCAGTACTTC. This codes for CASSPDRGQETQYF.

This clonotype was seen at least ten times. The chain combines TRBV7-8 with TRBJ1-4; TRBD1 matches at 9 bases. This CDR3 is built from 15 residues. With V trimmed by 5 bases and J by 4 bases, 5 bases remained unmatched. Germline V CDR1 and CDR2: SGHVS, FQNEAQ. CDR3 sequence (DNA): TGTGCCAGCAGCAACTGGACAGGGGTTAATGAAAAACTGTTTTTT. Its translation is CASSNWTGVNEKLFF.

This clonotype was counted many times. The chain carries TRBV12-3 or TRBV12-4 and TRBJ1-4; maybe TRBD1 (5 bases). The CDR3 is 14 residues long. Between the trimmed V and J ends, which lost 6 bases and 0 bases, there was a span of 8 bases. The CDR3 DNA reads TGTGCCAGCAGCCCACAGGCAACTAATGAAAAACTGTTTTTT. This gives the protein CASSPQATNEKLFF.

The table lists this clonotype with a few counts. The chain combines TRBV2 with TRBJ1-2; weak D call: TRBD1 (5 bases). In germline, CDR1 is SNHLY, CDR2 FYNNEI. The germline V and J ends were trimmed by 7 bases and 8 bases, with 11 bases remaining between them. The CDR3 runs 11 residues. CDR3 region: CASKGSLGYTF. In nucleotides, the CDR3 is TGTGCCAGCAAGGGGAGTCTCGGCTACACCTTC.

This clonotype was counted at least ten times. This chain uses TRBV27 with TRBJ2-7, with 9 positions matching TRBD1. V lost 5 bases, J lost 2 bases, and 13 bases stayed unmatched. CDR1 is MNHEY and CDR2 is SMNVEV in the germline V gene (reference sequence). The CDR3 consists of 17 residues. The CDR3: CASSRMQKTGGAYEQYF. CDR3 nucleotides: TGTGCCAGCAGTCGCATGCAGAAGACAGGGGGAGCCTACGAGCAGTACTTC.

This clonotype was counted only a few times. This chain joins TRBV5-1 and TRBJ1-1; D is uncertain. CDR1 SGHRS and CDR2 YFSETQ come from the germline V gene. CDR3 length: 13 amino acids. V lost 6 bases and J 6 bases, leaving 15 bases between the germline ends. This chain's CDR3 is CASTRAGDSEAFF. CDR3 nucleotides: TGCGCCAGCACCCGGGCTGGTGATTCTGAAGCTTTCTTT.

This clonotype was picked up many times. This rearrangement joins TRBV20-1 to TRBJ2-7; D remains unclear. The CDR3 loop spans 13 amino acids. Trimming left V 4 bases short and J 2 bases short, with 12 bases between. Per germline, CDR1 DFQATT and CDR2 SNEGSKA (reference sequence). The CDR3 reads CSAITDRPYEQYF. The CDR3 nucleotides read TGCAGTGCTATAACGGACCGTCCCTACGAGCAGTACTTC.

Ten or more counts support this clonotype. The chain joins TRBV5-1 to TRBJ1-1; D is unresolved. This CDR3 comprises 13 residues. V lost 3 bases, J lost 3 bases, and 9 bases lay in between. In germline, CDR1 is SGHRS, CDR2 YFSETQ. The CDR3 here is CASSSSLDTEAFF. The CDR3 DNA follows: TGCGCCAGCAGCTCTTCGTTAGACACTGAAGCTTTCTTT.

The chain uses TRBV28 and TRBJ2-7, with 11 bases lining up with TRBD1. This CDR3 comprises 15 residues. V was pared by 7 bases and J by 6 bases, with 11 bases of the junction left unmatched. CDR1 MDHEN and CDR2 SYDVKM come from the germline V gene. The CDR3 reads CASTSFWTGGCEQYF. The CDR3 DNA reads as TGTGCCAGCACCTCTTTTTGGACAGGGGGCTGCGAGCAGTACTTC.

The CDR3 protein is CSVGAIPGQGVNEQFF. As DNA, the CDR3 is TGCAGCGTTGGGGCAATCCCGGGACAGGGGGTGAATGAGCAGTTCTTC. V usage is TRBV29-1 and J usage is TRBJ2-1; 11 bases map to TRBD1. The CDR3 covers 16 residues. Germline V gives CDR1 SQVTM, CDR2 ANQGSEA. The J segment lost 7 bases and the V segment lost 4 bases, leaving 12 bases of the junction unmatched.

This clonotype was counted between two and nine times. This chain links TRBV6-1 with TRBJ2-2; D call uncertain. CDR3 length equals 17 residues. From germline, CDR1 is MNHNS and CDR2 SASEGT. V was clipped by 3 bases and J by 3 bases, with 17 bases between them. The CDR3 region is CASSDPLSGRDTGELFF. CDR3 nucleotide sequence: TGTGCCAGCAGTGATCCTTTGAGTGGTCGGGACACCGGGGAGCTGTTTTTT.

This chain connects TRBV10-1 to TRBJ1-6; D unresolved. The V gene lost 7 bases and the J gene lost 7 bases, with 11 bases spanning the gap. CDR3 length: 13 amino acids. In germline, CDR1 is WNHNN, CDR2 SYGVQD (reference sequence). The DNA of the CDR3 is TGCGCCAGCAAGCCGGACGGAAATTCACCCCTCCACTTT. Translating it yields CASKPDGNSPLHF.

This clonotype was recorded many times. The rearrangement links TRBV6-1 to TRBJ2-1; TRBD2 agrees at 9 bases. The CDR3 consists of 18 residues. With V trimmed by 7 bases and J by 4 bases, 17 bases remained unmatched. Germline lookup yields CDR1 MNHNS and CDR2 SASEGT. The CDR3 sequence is CASTPGRAGGLWYNEQFF. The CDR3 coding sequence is TGTGCCAGCACCCCAGGGAGAGCGGGGGGCCTTTGGTACAATGAGCAGTTCTTC.

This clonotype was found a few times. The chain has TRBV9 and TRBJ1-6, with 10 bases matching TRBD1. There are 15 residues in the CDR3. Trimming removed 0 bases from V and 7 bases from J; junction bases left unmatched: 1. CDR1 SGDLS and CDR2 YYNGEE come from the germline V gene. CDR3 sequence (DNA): TGTGCCAGCAGCGTAGGACAGGGGGCGAATTCACCCCTCCACTTT. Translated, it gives CASSVGQGANSPLHF. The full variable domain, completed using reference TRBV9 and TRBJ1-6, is DSGVTQTPKHLITATGQRVTLRCSPRSGDLSVYWYQQSLDQGLQFLIQYYNGEERAKGNILERFSAQQFPDLHSELNLSSLELGDSALYFCASSVGQGANSPLHFGNGTRLTVT.

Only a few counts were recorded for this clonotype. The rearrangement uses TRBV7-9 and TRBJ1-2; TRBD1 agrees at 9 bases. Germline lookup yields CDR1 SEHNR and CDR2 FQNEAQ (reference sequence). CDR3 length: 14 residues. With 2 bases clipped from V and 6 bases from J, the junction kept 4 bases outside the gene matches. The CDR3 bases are TGTGCCAGCAGCTTAAGACAGGGGGAGAATGGCTACACCTTC. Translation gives CASSLRQGENGYTF.

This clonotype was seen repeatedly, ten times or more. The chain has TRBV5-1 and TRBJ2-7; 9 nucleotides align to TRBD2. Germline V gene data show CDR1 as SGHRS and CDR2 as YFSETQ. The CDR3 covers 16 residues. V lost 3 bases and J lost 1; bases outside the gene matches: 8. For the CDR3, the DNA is TGCGCCAGCAGCTGGACTCTAGCGGGGCCTTCCTACGAGCAGTACTTC. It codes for CASSWTLAGPSYEQYF.

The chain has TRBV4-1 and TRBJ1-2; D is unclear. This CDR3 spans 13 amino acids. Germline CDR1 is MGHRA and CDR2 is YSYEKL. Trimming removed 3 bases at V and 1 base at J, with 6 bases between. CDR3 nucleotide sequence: TGCGCCAGCAGCCAGGCATATAACTATGGCTACACCTTC. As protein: CASSQAYNYGYTF.

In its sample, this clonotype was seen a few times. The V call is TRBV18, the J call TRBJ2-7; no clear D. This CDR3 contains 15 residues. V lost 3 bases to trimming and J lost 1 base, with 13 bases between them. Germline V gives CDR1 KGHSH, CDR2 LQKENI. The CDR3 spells CASSPSHTLSYEQYF. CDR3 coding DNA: TGTGCCAGCTCACCTTCCCATACTTTATCCTACGAGCAGTACTTC.

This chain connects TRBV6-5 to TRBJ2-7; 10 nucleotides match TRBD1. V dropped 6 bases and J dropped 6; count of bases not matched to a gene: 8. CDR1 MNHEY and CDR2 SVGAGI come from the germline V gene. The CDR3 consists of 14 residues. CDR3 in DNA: TGTGCCAGCAGCCGGGGACAGGGGAATGGCGAGCAGTACTTC. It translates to CASSRGQGNGEQYF.

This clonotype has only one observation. The CDR3 region has the DNA TGTGCCAGCACAAGTCCGGGGGGCCGCCTAGCCAAAAACATTCAGTACTTC. This codes for CASTSPGGRLAKNIQYF. The V gene is TRBV6-5, the J gene TRBJ2-4; a possible D gene is TRBD2 (7 bases). The CDR3 is 17 amino acids. V was cut by 7 bases and J by 0 bases, with 19 bases left in between. CDR1 and CDR2 (germline): MNHEY, SVGAGI.

The CDR3 nucleotides are TGTGCCAGCAGTCGCGGGGGGGGCGATTGGAATGAGCAGTTCTTC. This sequence encodes CASSRGGGDWNEQFF. The chain employs TRBV28 and TRBJ2-1, with 9 bases identical to TRBD2. V was pared by 5 bases and J by 7 bases, with 9 bases of the junction left unmatched. The CDR3 runs to 15 residues. Germline CDR1 and CDR2: MDHEN and SYDVKM. Drawing the rest from reference TRBV28 and TRBJ2-1, the complete variable domain is DVKVTQSSRYLVKRTGEKVFLECVQDMDHENMFWYRQDPGLGLRLIYFSYDVKMKEKGDIPEGYSVSREKKERFSLILESASTNQTSMYLCASSRGGGDWNEQFFGPGTRLTVL.